This T cell receptor (beta chain) was obtained from a study of blood T cells in healthy people across ages. Next came a second PCR, run for about 6 to 11 cycles, which used a sample-barcoded 5' primer along with a J-beta primer mix. TCRdb passed the 5' RACE reads through MiXCR, listing each CDR3 protein once. Counted here are 1.5 million to 1.9 million distinct CDR3 sequences, 42% occurring once; the ten biggest clones make up about 3.8%. Germline lookup yields CDR1 SGHTA and CDR2 FQGNSA. The V end was cut by 4 bases, the J end by 9 bases, with 16 bases between. This CDR3 spans 14 amino acids. Isolated PBMCs totaled at least 7 million in each sample.

The sample was blood. This chain uses TRBV7-2 with TRBJ2-1, with D perhaps matching TRBD1 or TRBD2 (5 bases each). The TCR comes from a woman aged 18-29 years in good health. The CDR3 is CASSSRDHTSEQFF. The CDR3 bases are TGTGCCAGCAGCTCAAGGGACCACACTAGTGAGCAGTTCTTC. The full variable domain, completed using reference TRBV7-2 and TRBJ2-1, is GAGVSQSPSNKVTEKGKDVELRCDPISGHTALYWYRQSLGQGLEFLIYFQGNSAPDKSGLPSDRFSAERTGGSVSTLTIQRTQQEDSAVYLCASSSRDHTSEQFFGPGTRLTVL.